The entry below gives a single T cell receptor (beta chain) sequence along with its context. Its antigen is not yet known. Libraries were built with the immunoSEQ multiplex PCR assay. For the multiplex PCR, a mixture combining 60 forward primers for TCR Vbeta segments and 13 reverse primers for TCR Jbeta segments was used. The CDR3 region of rearranged TCR beta genes was amplified from genomic DNA with a multiplex PCR assay. The amplified TCR beta libraries were sequenced on the Illumina HiSeq System as 87-base-pair reads. As for the original processing: A later analysis counted tens of millions of unique TCR beta chains across the 650 to 700 repertoires, and roughly 10 million of these chains were shared by at least two donors. To remove PCR and sequencing errors, raw reads were error-corrected and collapsed into unique sequences using a nearest-neighbor algorithm that merged closely related sequences. CDR3 sequences were aligned to IMGT reference sequences to assign V, D and J gene segments. For a sequence to be retained, a match of at least six nucleotides to both a V gene segment and a J gene segment was required. A rearrangement was called productive if the CDR3 had no stop codons and remained in frame with V and J, and every other rearrangement was called non-productive. Following IMGT convention, CDR3 was defined as the stretch from the second conserved V-encoded cysteine up to the conserved J-encoded phenylalanine. The earlier analysis of fewer than 750 of the donors excluded sequences that lacked an unambiguous match to a single V gene segment. An earlier analysis of some 610 of the donors called V segments functional above 56.7% productive rearrangements and segregating when the between-donor standard deviation exceeded 5%. To diagnose cytomegalovirus status from the catalog of TCR beta chain sequences, a statistical classification framework was built. In a later analysis, TCR nucleotide sequences were compared against IMGT/GENE-DB human TR gene sequences so that V and J genes could be assigned. A later analysis assigned CDR3 sequences and most-parsimonious VDJ recombination scenarios with the TCRdist pipeline. In a later analysis, every TCR beta chain was defined by the combination of its CDR3 amino acid sequence and its V-gene family, and reads without a unique V-gene family were dropped. To address suspected cross-contamination and a sequencing artifact, a later analysis removed 592 highly shared, low-generation-probability nucleotide sequences. In a later analysis, a clonal expansion index for each public chain was calculated from normalized within-repertoire ranks of inferred template counts. Generation probabilities in a later analysis came from a VDJ recombination model fitted to out-of-frame rearrangements, and those results were checked against IGoR. Hypergeometric tests were used in a later analysis to score TCR-TCR, TCR-HLA and TCR-CMV co-occurrence, with a repertoire-size bias correction applied to the TCR pairs. In a later analysis, false discovery rates were estimated by permuting HLA or CMV assignments 20 times. In a later analysis, co-occurring TCRs were grouped with DBSCAN, and TCRdist sequence similarity was added when clustering was performed within HLA-allele-positive subsets. Repertoires with fewer than 30,000 or more than 120,000 public chains, plus five repertoires with anomalous nucleotide sharing, were excluded from co-occurrence clustering. TCRdb's version of the immuneACCESS table is confined to in-frame rearrangements and falls short of the full clone set. An unresolved V gene accounts for under half of the shortfall where checked; the remainder is of unknown origin. From that table come the V and J calls and clone size; the DNA was used to work out D and trimming. This sample's table contains some 200,000 clones. 0.74% of the sample comes from the top ten.

This entry comes from a study of cytomegalovirus exposure and HLA in healthy donors (dated by TCRdb to 2015 to 2018). In the study overall: In an earlier analysis of approximately 500 of the donors, about 260 Gb of sequence data and 117 million unique TCR beta sequences from roughly 180 million T cells were reported. The study profiled the T cell repertoires of fewer than 850 subjects by immunosequencing and related them to cytomegalovirus serostatus. Among 300 to 500 genotyped donors of the cohort, an average of approximately 220,000 unique TCR beta nucleotide sequences was sequenced per donor, of which about 18% were non-productive. A later analysis re-examined previously published TCR beta repertoires from several hundred donors and added high-resolution HLA genotyping to investigate patterns of TCR occurrence. High-throughput TCR immunosequencing, statistical association of individual TCRs with disease status, and machine learning were combined to predict cytomegalovirus infection status. The genetic ancestry cluster associated with self-reported Caucasian donors included about 81% of the approximately 410 genotyped donors. A later genetic analysis took genome-wide SNP genotypes for about 55% of the roughly 700 donors and used that subset as a discovery cohort. To decide whether each TCR beta V gene segment behaved as functional or pseudogenic, an earlier analysis of approximately 600 of the donors relied on high-throughput TCR beta sequencing. The aim of the study was to test whether cataloging public T cell receptors could identify signatures of past pathogen exposure. Four to six DR-DQ haplotypes were handled as single units for association and clustering, since linkage in the cohort was strong. An early release covering roughly 640 HLA-typed donors comprised about 320 gigabases of sequencing data and some 79 million unique TCR sequences. The number of donors typed differed by locus, with roughly 620-630 for A, B, C, DRB1 and DQB1, 522 for DQA1, approximately 570 for DPA1, and around 460 for DPB1. The later analysis used no new phenotypic data to find candidate immune exposures, relying instead on TCR beta sequences and their occurrence across donors. In addition to the first cohort of approximately 670 subjects, a separate validation cohort of under 150 different subjects was used. Alongside the repertoire data, information on donor age, sex, ethnicity and CMV serostatus was compiled. HLA typing included class I and class II loci at four-digit resolution. All discovery cohort repertoires had been generated using a single sequencing platform.

The cohort consisted of 666 healthy bone marrow donors. All cohort members were sampled while nominally healthy, although unrecorded immune exposures were likely present. The donor tested CMV seronegative and was one of the 352 seronegative cohort members. A peripheral blood sample was collected from each donor, and TCR beta sequencing was performed on peripheral blood mononuclear cells. The Qiagen DNeasy Blood Extraction Kit was used to extract genomic DNA from the blood cell samples. Study-wide conclusions, independent of this receptor: Strong co-occurrence of HLA alleles, especially DR and DQ, made assigning TCR associations to individual alleles difficult. The presence/absence analyses assumed that sequencing depth was roughly uniform across donors, and that assumption may not be true. A cluster of highly shared sequence variants was judged likely to be a technical artifact of the sequencing pipeline. V-gene and J-gene trimming of TCR beta chains was associated with a missense DCLRE1C variant in a later genetic analysis, and the association was replicated in an independent cohort. According to the authors, the approach could potentially be generalized to other disease states and immunological phenotypes. The study listed approximately 150 TCR beta chains as associated with cytomegalovirus. At a false discovery rate of 0.05, a later analysis linked under 20,000 TCR beta sequences to specific HLA alleles. Only TCR beta chains were sequenced in this cohort, and the absence of alpha or paired-chain data limited detectable features. In vitro tests confirmed that a few of the cytomegalovirus-associated TCR beta chains recognize cytomegalovirus antigens. Correlated functional status among segregating V segments might reflect linkage disequilibrium, but an unknown experimental factor could not be ruled out. In an earlier analysis of some 540 of the donors, most TCR beta V segments appeared in productive rearrangements about 87% or about 30% of the time, broadly matching IMGT annotations. HLA typing was unavailable for some donors at each locus, so association tests used only the typed subset. For the cohort, immune exposure information was limited to CMV serostatus. According to a later analysis, most CMV-associated TCR beta chains appeared to be HLA-restricted, and the HLA associations seemed to be driven largely by CMV exposure. In both the original and validation cohorts, the classifier was reported to diagnose cytomegalovirus status with high specificity and sensitivity. In a later analysis, several top co-occurrence clusters were reported to appear linked to parvovirus B19, influenza, CMV and Epstein-Barr virus. A further reported finding was that TCR beta sequences accurately predicted the HLA-A and HLA-B alleles for most subjects in the first cohort. In a later genetic analysis, fewer N-insertions in productive TCRs were reported among donors in an Asian-associated ancestry cluster than the roughly 700-donor mean. Compared with equally common non-associated chains, HLA-associated TCR beta chains in a later analysis were more clonally expanded and had lower generation probabilities. The earlier analysis of about 600 of the donors excluded 15 to 20 rarely observed V segments, including chromosome 9 orphons, because counts were too low. Most TCR sequences were seen in very few donors, while some public TCRs were found in many individuals. A later analysis found that TCR association rates varied across HLA loci, with DRB1 alleles showing the most associated TCRs and HLA-C alleles the fewest.

The sequence came from a boy younger than 18 in good health and CMV-seronegative. The sequenced material came from PBMCs.

The nucleotide sequence reads as follows: TGTGCCAGCAGTTACCGAGGGACAGTTGGACCACCCCTCCACTTT. Protein translation: CASSYRGTVGPPLHF. This sequence uses TRBV6-5 and TRBJ1-6; 7 bases in the middle match TRBD1. The CDR1 and CDR2 encoded by the germline V gene are MNHEY and SVGAGI. Including cysteine and phenylalanine, the CDR3 has 15 amino acids. The retained sequence is limited to the CDR3, 45 bases, with the frame set at the first base. Clipping removes 2 bases from V and 11 bases from J, with 9 as the unmatched junction base count.